This T cell receptor beta chain derives from a study of low-dose radiotherapy and immunotherapy resistance in tumors. Study details: A total of 6.5 Gy was given to Cohort 1 as 0.5 Gy per fraction every 2 weeks. The regimen for patients comprised intravenous nivolumab 240 mg every two weeks plus intravenous ipilimumab 1 mg/kg every six weeks. Each two-week cycle included intravenous cyclophosphamide 200 mg/m2, given one day before radiation and immunotherapy.

V was pared by 7 bases and J by 1 base, with 13 bases between. The CDR3 totals 14 residues. CDR1 MNHEY and CDR2 SVGEGT come from the germline V gene. First-strand cDNA relied on TRAV- and TRBV-specific primers spanning alpha and beta chains. With a V-primer adapter and a constant-region primer, TCRs were amplified for roughly 18 PCR cycles. TCRdb ran MiXCR on the reads and lists one entry per CDR3 protein. The table shows more than 90,000 distinct CDR3 sequences, with less than 25% occurring only once. The time point is: after trial treatment. Treatment: LDRT plus nivolumab, ipilimumab, low-dose cyclophosphamide and aspirin (RACIN trial). In the RACIN dose-escalation trial, donors got nivolumab plus ipilimumab with aspirin, cyclophosphamide and radiotherapy.

This clonotype originated in a male donor with prostate cancer. The source material was PBMCs, sampled after low-dose radiotherapy plus immunotherapy. The chain is built from TRBV6-2 or TRBV6-3 and TRBJ1-1, with D tentatively TRBD1 (5 bases). CDR3 in DNA: TGTGCCAGCAAAGAAGGGGTCGCGAACACTGAAGCTTTCTTT. Translated, it gives CASKEGVANTEAFF.